This TCR beta chain was sequenced in a study of T cells in Graves' hyperthyroidism and ophthalmopathy. Researchers took RNA transcripts and amplified the TCR beta CDR3 regions from them. Initially, a first-round RT-PCR of the TCR CDR3 employed the HTBI primer set. One entry per CDR3 protein, called by TCRdb with MiXCR from the multiplex PCR reads. Among some 500,000 distinct CDR3 sequences listed, 13% to 15% were seen once. Recently diagnosed hyperthyroidism of less than 2 months' duration affected patients aged 18 to 65. Each 10 ml fresh peripheral blood draw supplied the PBMCs. This TCR derives from a woman under 30 with Graves' hyperthyroidism. The sequenced sample consisted of blood.

The chain's CDR3 is CASSYRGSAGELFF. Written as DNA, the CDR3 is TGTGCCAGCAGTTACCGCGGGTCGGCCGGGGAGCTGTTTTTT. The V gene is TRBV6-5, the J gene TRBJ2-2; the D gene is possibly TRBD2 (5 bases). The germline V gene encodes CDR1 MNHEY and CDR2 SVGAGI. V dropped 2 bases and J dropped 6 bases, with 10 bases sitting between them. The CDR3 is 14 amino acids.